Listed below are T cell receptor beta chains from one sample, sequenced in a study of response to subunit inactivated influenza vaccine. MiXCR, run by TCRdb on the RT-PCR reads, gives a single entry per CDR3 protein. This table has 450,000 to 700,000 distinct CDR3 sequences, 14% appearing once. Sequences were derived from PBMCs from blood, sampled roughly 12 days after vaccination. The receptors were gathered from a man aged 45-65 years who received an inactivated influenza vaccine. The CDR3 runs from the conserved cysteine through the conserved F or W. The D gene is left open where the match is weak. The size entry is marked missing in some rows and otherwise reads once, few, many or a size class.

TRBD2,TRBV11-2,few,TRBJ2-7,TGTGCCAGCAGCCCCCCCACTAGCGGACTGCCTTCCTACGAGCAGTACTTC,CASSPPTSGLPSYEQYF
NA,TRBV15,few,TRBJ1-6,TGTGCCACCGAAGGGGCTGCTTCTAATTCACCCCTCCACTTT,CATEGAASNSPLHF
NA,TRBV12-3/TRBV12-4,few,TRBJ2-7,TGTGCCAGCAGTGCAGGGTCCGAGCAGTACTTC,CASSAGSEQYF
NA,TRBV9,few,TRBJ2-3,TGTGCCAGCAGCGTAGTCGCGAGCGGGACAGATACGCAGTATTTT,CASSVVASGTDTQYF
NA,TRBV2,many,TRBJ2-7,TGTGCCAGCAGTACCCAGGGCGGCGCCCCCCAGCAGTACTTC,CASSTQGGAPQQYF
TRBD2,TRBV7-6,NA,TRBJ2-1,TGTGCCAGCAGCTTACTGGCGGGAGGTTCGCCTGAGCAGTTCTTC,CASSLLAGGSPEQFF
NA,TRBV7-2,many,TRBJ2-1,TGTGCCAGCAGCCCTCGCGGAGGGAATGAGCAGTTCTTC,CASSPRGGNEQFF
NA,TRBV20-1,few,TRBJ2-7,TGCAGTGCTATGGGGGGCTCCTACCTCGAGCAGTACTTC,CSAMGGSYLEQYF
TRBD1,TRBV29-1,few,TRBJ2-2,TGCAGCGCCAAGTTCCGGGACAGGGGGCGCCCCGGGGAGCTGTTTTTT,CSAKFRDRGRPGELFF
NA,TRBV19,NA,TRBJ2-7,TGTGCCAGTAGGAACAGGGCCTCCTACGAGCAGTACTTC,CASRNRASYEQYF
TRBD1,TRBV5-1,NA,TRBJ2-5,TGCGCCAGCAGCCCACGGACAGGGGGCCGGGCAGAGACCCAGTACTTC,CASSPRTGGRAETQYF
TRBD2,TRBV20-1,NA,TRBJ2-1,TGCGGTGCTAGAGAGGCACGGGGGGAGGTCGGTGAGCAGTTCTTC,CGAREARGEVGEQFF
NA,TRBV7-2,NA,TRBJ1-6,TGTGCCAGCAGCAGCACAGGACAGTATAATTCACCCCTCCACTTT,CASSSTGQYNSPLHF
NA,TRBV7-9,NA,TRBJ2-1,TGTGCCAGCAGCCCCCAGGGGGGGGCTTTCCATGAGCAGTTCTTC,CASSPQGGAFHEQFF
TRBD2,TRBV10-3,few,TRBJ2-1,TGTGCCATCAGTGAGACGCCCGGACTAGCGGAAAAGGTAGATGAGCAGTTCTTC,CAISETPGLAEKVDEQFF
TRBD2,TRBV11-1,NA,TRBJ2-5,TGTGCCAGCAGCCCTGGGACTAGCGGGGGTCGCCACCAAGAGACCCAGTACTTC,CASSPGTSGGRHQETQYF
NA,TRBV19,few,TRBJ2-1,TGTGCCAGTAGTGCACACCTTACCCGCTCCTACAATGAGCAGTTCTTC,CASSAHLTRSYNEQFF
NA,TRBV24-1,few,TRBJ2-3,TGTGCCACCAGTGAGTCGCAGGGTTGGGGGCCAGATACGCAGTATTTT,CATSESQGWGPDTQYF
TRBD1,TRBV7-3,few,TRBJ2-2,TGTGCCAGCAGCTCCGGGACAGGGATCACCGGGGAGCTGTTTTTT,CASSSGTGITGELFF
NA,TRBV20-1,NA,TRBJ2-7,TGCAGTGCCGGAGGCCTGGTCAGGCCGACCACCTACGAGCAGTACTTC,CSAGGLVRPTTYEQYF